The 23 T cell receptor beta chains given below trace back to one sample, sequenced in a study of post-analysis software for immune sequencing data. Study results and limitations: Controls had lower frequencies than patients of roughly five TRBV segments, which included TRBV5-6, TRBV5-1 and TRBV20-1.

Antigens for these TCRs are unknown. The TCR beta cDNA libraries contained unique molecular identifiers. TCRdb re-called the PCR reads with MiXCR, one entry per CDR3 protein. The table records hundreds of thousands of distinct CDR3 sequences, more than 50% of them present only once. The material sequenced was blood. The receptors were sampled from a girl aged 2-10 years with multiple sclerosis.

The V gene is TRBV29-1, the J gene TRBJ2-1; 8 bases match TRBD1. Losses at the gene ends were 0 bases for V and 7 bases for J; bases not matched to a gene: 11. The germline CDR1 and CDR2 sequences are SQVTM and ANQGSEA. There are 16 residues in the CDR3. The CDR3 loop is CSVEEWKTGGSNEQFF. The CDR3 DNA reads as TGCAGCGTTGAAGAATGGAAAACAGGGGGGTCGAATGAGCAGTTCTTC.

This rearrangement joins TRBV6-5 to TRBJ2-1; 7 bases are a match to TRBD1. CDR1 MNHEY and CDR2 SVGAGI come from the germline V gene. The trim removed 6 bases at V and 15 bases at J, leaving 8 bases unmatched. The CDR3 totals 11 residues. Here the CDR3 DNA reads TGTGCCAGCAGGTCCGGGACAGCGTCGTTCTTC. It yields the protein CASRSGTASFF.

This sequence joins TRBV7-9 and TRBJ1-2, with D hard to call. Trimming removed 1 base at V and 0 bases at J, with 12 bases between. There are 16 residues in the CDR3. CDR1 and CDR2 (germline): SEHNR, FQNEAQ (reference sequence). CDR3 residues: CASSLGRKEANYGYTF. CDR3 nucleotides: TGTGCCAGCAGCTTAGGCAGGAAGGAAGCTAACTATGGCTACACCTTC.

The chain links TRBV4-3 to TRBJ2-3; D gene ambiguous. This CDR3 spans 16 amino acids. CDR1 and CDR2 from the germline V gene are LGHNA and YSLEER. V lost 0 bases to trimming and J lost 2 bases, with 12 bases between them. The CDR3 region is CASSQDRYGTTDTQYF. CDR3 nucleotide sequence: TGCGCCAGCAGCCAAGATCGATACGGTACCACAGATACGCAGTATTTT.

The chain is built from TRBV20-1 and TRBJ1-2; 8 bases line up with TRBD1. Germline loops: CDR1 DFQATT, CDR2 SNEGSKA (reference sequence). The V gene end was trimmed by 1 base and the J gene end by 8 bases; junction bases not matched to a gene: 6. The CDR3 spans 13 residues. Here the CDR3 DNA reads TGCAGTGCTAGAGGGACAGGGACCAGGGGCTACACCTTC. Amino acid sequence: CSARGTGTRGYTF.

This sequence joins TRBV15 and TRBJ1-2, with D possibly matching TRBD1 (6 bases). Deletions cut 3 bases from V and 4 bases from J, with 12 bases between. This CDR3 has 14 residues. Germline V CDR1 and CDR2: LNHNV, YYDKDF (reference sequence). The CDR3 bases are TGTGCCACCAGCAGGGGAACAGGGCCCTATGGCTACACCTTC. Amino acid sequence: CATSRGTGPYGYTF.

This clonotype turned up a few times. This sequence joins TRBV7-2 and TRBJ2-1; D uncertain. The CDR3 consists of 13 residues. The V end was cut by 5 bases, the J end by 8 bases, with 13 bases between. Per the germline V gene, CDR1 is SGHTA and CDR2 is FQGNSA. The CDR3 here is CASSPEWGHEQFF. The CDR3 coding sequence is TGTGCCAGCAGCCCCGAGTGGGGTCATGAGCAGTTCTTC.

V usage is TRBV20-1 and J usage is TRBJ2-3, with 11 bases fitting TRBD2. Germline CDR1 is DFQATT and CDR2 is SNEGSKA (reference sequence). Trimming cost V 3 bases and J 2 bases; bases outside gene matches: 13. The CDR3 covers 18 residues. The CDR3 loop is CSASGGTSGSTDTDTQYF. CDR3 bases: TGCAGTGCTAGCGGGGGGACTAGCGGATCAACGGACACAGATACGCAGTATTTT.

This clonotype was seen many times. The chain carries TRBV4-1 and TRBJ2-3; no firm D call. V was shortened by 4 bases and J by 0 bases, with 8 bases between the two germline ends. Germline values: CDR1 MGHRA, CDR2 YSYEKL. The CDR3 is 14 residues long. CDR3 sequence: CASSPLSSTDTQYF. The CDR3 DNA reads TGCGCCAGCAGCCCGCTTAGTAGCACAGATACGCAGTATTTT.

The chain links TRBV10-3 to TRBJ2-7; a weak D match, TRBD2 (7 bases). The DNA matches TRBJ2-5 better at its end, which makes the J call doubtful. CDR3 length: 15 residues. Germline V gives CDR1 ENHRY, CDR2 SYGVKD. DNA for the CDR3: TGTGCCATCAGTGAGTCGAAGATGGGGGGGCAGACCCAGTACTTC. Translation gives CAISESKMGGQTQYF.

The chain has TRBV20-1 and TRBJ2-3; TRBD2 might be the D (6 bases). CDR3 length: 18 amino acids. CDR1 and CDR2 from the germline V gene are DFQATT and SNEGSKA (reference sequence). V lost 4 bases and J lost 6, with 29 bases in between. CDR3 residues: CSATGYGEPGLPADTQYF. The CDR3 nucleotides are TGCAGTGCTACCGGCTATGGCGAACCGGGACTCCCTGCGGATACGCAGTATTTT.

This chain uses TRBV7-2 with TRBJ2-7; 12 nucleotides align to TRBD2. Germline V gives CDR1 SGHTA, CDR2 FQGNSA. Trimming removed 4 bases from V and 2 bases from J; junction bases left unmatched: 6. There are 16 residues in the CDR3. The CDR3 here is CASSSWTSGTTYEQYF. CDR3 bases: TGTGCCAGCAGCTCGTGGACTAGCGGGACTACCTACGAGCAGTACTTC. The full variable domain, with the rest looked up from reference TRBV7-2 and TRBJ2-7, is GAGVSQSPSNKVTEKGKDVELRCDPISGHTALYWYRQSLGQGLEFLIYFQGNSAPDKSGLPSDRFSAERTGGSVSTLTIQRTQQEDSAVYLCASSSWTSGTTYEQYFGPGTRLTVT.

The rearrangement uses TRBV5-6 and TRBJ2-3, with 10 positions matching TRBD2. J gave up 1 base and V 0 bases, and 2 bases lay outside the gene matches. The CDR3 has 16 residues. The germline V gene encodes CDR1 SGHDT and CDR2 YYEEEE. The CDR3 DNA is TGTGCCAGCAGCTTGGAAAGCGGGAGGGGCACAGATACGCAGTATTTT. It translates to CASSLESGRGTDTQYF.

V usage is TRBV10-3 and J usage is TRBJ1-5, with D uncertain. V lost 3 bases to trimming and J lost 0 bases, with 12 bases between them. The CDR3 is 16 amino acids. Germline CDR1 reads ENHRY; CDR2 reads SYGVKD. The CDR3 spells CAISDPMGDSNQPQHF. CDR3 DNA sequence: TGTGCCATCAGTGACCCCATGGGAGATAGCAATCAGCCCCAGCATTTT.

The V and J genes are TRBV20-1 and TRBJ2-1; D not resolved. In germline, CDR1 is DFQATT, CDR2 SNEGSKA (reference sequence). With 0 bases removed from V and 7 bases from J, the gap between germline ends came to 10 bases. The CDR3 spans 13 residues. The CDR3 nucleotides are TGCAGTGCTAGAGATCGGTATCGGAATGAGCAGTTCTTC. Its translation is CSARDRYRNEQFF.

This clonotype was recorded only once. V usage is TRBV7-2 and J usage is TRBJ2-1, with a possible D match to TRBD2 (7 bases). Germline assignment: CDR1 SGHTA and CDR2 FQGNSA. This CDR3 has 16 residues. The V end lost 1 base, the J end lost 3 bases, and 13 bases lay between the germline ends. Here the CDR3 reads CASSLVGGPFYNEQFF. CDR3 DNA sequence: TGTGCCAGCAGCTTAGTCGGGGGGCCCTTCTACAATGAGCAGTTCTTC.

This clonotype was counted a few times. This rearrangement joins TRBV3-1 to TRBJ1-2, with a tentative D call TRBD1 (5 bases). This CDR3 is built from 15 residues. The V end lost 1 base, the J end lost 4 bases, and 13 bases lay between the germline ends. CDR1 LGHDT and CDR2 YNNKEL come from the germline V gene (reference sequence). The CDR3 coding sequence is TGTGCCAGCAGCCAAGTCTCACGGGGGGTCTATGGCTACACCTTC. Residues: CASSQVSRGVYGYTF.

This chain joins TRBV20-1 and TRBJ2-7; TRBD2 is a possible D gene (6 bases). Germline V gives CDR1 DFQATT, CDR2 SNEGSKA (reference sequence). The CDR3 is 10 residues long. V lost 4 bases and J 8 bases, leaving 9 bases between the germline ends. Here the CDR3 reads CSATGEQQYF. The CDR3 bases are TGCAGTGCTACGGGGGAACAGCAGTACTTC.

The rearrangement links TRBV6-2 or TRBV6-3 to TRBJ2-7; no reliable D call. The germline CDR1 and CDR2 sequences are MNHEY and SVGEGT. V was cut by 2 bases and J by 2 bases, with 7 bases left in between. This CDR3 region has 13 residues. The CDR3: CASSYPDAYEQYF. CDR3 nucleotide sequence: TGTGCCAGCAGTTACCCTGACGCCTACGAGCAGTACTTC.

There are a few counts of this clonotype. The chain joins TRBV12-3 or TRBV12-4 to TRBJ1-5; D gene unclear. V was cut by 7 bases and J by 0 bases, with 7 bases left in between. The CDR3 covers 13 residues. The CDR3 protein is CASTRDSNQPQHF. In nucleotides, the CDR3 is TGTGCCAGCACACGGGATAGCAATCAGCCCCAGCATTTT.

The rearrangement links TRBV6-2 or TRBV6-3 to TRBJ2-3; 8 bases map to TRBD2. The CDR3 contains 16 residues. Trimming cost V 3 bases and J 2 bases; bases outside gene matches: 7. In germline, CDR1 is MNHEY, CDR2 SVGEGT. The CDR3 DNA reads as TGTGCCAGCAGTTATGCGGTGCGGGGGGACACAGATACGCAGTATTTT. Protein: CASSYAVRGDTDTQYF.

This clonotype was observed once. The chain combines TRBV7-2 with TRBJ1-5; D ambiguous. This CDR3 has 14 amino acids. V dropped 1 base and J dropped 7 bases, with 11 bases sitting between them. Germline-derived CDR1 and CDR2 are SGHTA and FQGNSA. This chain's CDR3 is CASSLVRSSQPQHF. CDR3 DNA sequence: TGTGCCAGCAGCTTAGTCCGATCCTCCCAGCCCCAGCATTTT.

Comments on this clonotype: A read error is possible here, since a much larger clone lies one base away. The V gene is TRBV12-3 or TRBV12-4, the J gene TRBJ2-5, with D hard to call. The CDR3 has 11 amino acids. The V end lost 6 bases, the J end lost 0 bases, and 2 bases lay between the germline ends. CDR3: CASRHQETQYF. DNA for the CDR3: TGTGCCAGCAGACACCAAGAGACCCAGTACTTC.